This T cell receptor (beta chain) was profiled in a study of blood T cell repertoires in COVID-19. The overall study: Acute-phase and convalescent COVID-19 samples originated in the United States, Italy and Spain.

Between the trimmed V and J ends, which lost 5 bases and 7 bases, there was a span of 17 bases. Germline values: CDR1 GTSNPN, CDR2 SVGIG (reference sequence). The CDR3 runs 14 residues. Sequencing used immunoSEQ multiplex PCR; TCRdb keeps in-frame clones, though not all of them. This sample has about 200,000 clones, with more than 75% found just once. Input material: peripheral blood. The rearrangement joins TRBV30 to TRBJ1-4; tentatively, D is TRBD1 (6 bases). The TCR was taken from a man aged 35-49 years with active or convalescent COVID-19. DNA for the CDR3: TGTGCCTGGGGCTTGGACAGAAGGGGTGAAAAACTGTTTTTT. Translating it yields CAWGLDRRGEKLFF. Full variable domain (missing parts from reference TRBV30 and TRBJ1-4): SQTIHQWPATLVQPVGSPLSLECTVEGTSNPNLYWYRQAAGRGLQLLFYSVGIGQISSEVPQNLSASRPQDRQFILSSKKLLLSDSGFYLCAWGLDRRGEKLFFGSGTQLSVL.